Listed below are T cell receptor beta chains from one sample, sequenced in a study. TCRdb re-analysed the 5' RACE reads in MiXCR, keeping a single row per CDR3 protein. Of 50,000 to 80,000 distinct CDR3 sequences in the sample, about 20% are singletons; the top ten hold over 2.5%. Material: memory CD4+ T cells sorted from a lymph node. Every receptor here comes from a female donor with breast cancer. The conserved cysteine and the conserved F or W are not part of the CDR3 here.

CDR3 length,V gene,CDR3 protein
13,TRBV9,ASSVASGIYNEQF
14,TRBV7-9,ASSLTNGRLTDTQY
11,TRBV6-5,ASSYRGPGELF
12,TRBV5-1,ASSLAGGDTEAF
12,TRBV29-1,SVQAGGPGETQY
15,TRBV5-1,ASSWQTSGGRTDTQY
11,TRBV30,ACTGTAFYEAF
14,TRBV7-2,ASSLGGGTGPYEQY
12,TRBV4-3,ASSQNTGPDTQY
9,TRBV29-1,SVDLLYGYT
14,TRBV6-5,TSSYSMPGSIEKLF
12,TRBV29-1,SVADPSVGTEAF
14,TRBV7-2,ASSLAGEPGANVLT
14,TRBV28,ASSLSGTGKTGELF
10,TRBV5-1,ASSLEPYGYT
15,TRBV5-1,ASSLDPGLALSGELF